This passage covers 17 T cell receptor beta chains from one sample sequenced in a study of cytomegalovirus exposure and HLA in healthy donors. This table comes from immunoSEQ multiplex PCR, and its TCRdb copy is limited to in-frame clones, with some not included. Here the sample spans over 150,000 clones, 91% being singletons. What was sequenced was PBMCs. These receptors all stem from a woman between 18 and 29 years old in good health and CMV-seropositive.

The rearrangement uses TRBV5-1 and TRBJ2-5; 11 bases fit TRBD2. Trimming at V came to 5 bases and at J to 0 bases, leaving 3 bases not matched to a gene. Germline CDR1 is SGHRS and CDR2 is YFSETQ. CDR3 size: 15 residues. This CDR3 is CASRLAGGHQETQYF. The CDR3 DNA reads TGCGCCAGCAGGCTAGCGGGAGGACACCAAGAGACCCAGTACTTC.

V is TRBV6-5 and J is TRBJ2-7; D is possibly TRBD1 (6 bases). The V gene's germline CDR1 is MNHEY and CDR2 SVGAGI. V was pared by 5 bases and J by 2 bases, with 13 bases between. This CDR3 contains 14 residues. CDR3 protein: CASSAGTLTYEQYF. In nucleotides, the CDR3 is TGTGCCAGCAGTGCCGGGACACTCACCTACGAGCAGTACTTC.

V is TRBV9 and J is TRBJ1-1; perhaps TRBD1 as D (6 bases). V lost 0 bases to trimming and J lost 2 bases, with 11 bases between them. The CDR3 runs to 15 residues. Per germline, CDR1 SGDLS and CDR2 YYNGEE. The CDR3 reads CASSVAVRGNTEAFF. The CDR3 region has the DNA TGTGCCAGCAGCGTAGCGGTCAGGGGAAACACTGAAGCTTTCTTT.

This sequence joins TRBV6-1 and TRBJ2-7; 8 nucleotides line up with TRBD1. The CDR3 is 16 amino acids. V was clipped by 3 bases and J by 5 bases; unmatched bases: 12. CDR1 and CDR2 from the germline V gene are MNHNS and SASEGT. CDR3 amino acids: CASSDLSGGQDHEQYF. DNA of the CDR3: TGTGCCAGCAGTGATCTTTCCGGGGGACAGGACCACGAGCAGTACTTC.

On this clone: Compared with germline, one end of the junction differs, possibly owing to a read error. The rearrangement links TRBV5-6 to TRBJ2-1; 8 positions match TRBD2. Germline V lookup: CDR1 SGHDT, CDR2 YYEEEE. The CDR3 has 16 residues. CDR3 amino acids: CASSAIGRASHNEQFF. The DNA of the CDR3 is TGTGCCAGCAGCGCAATCGGGAGGGCCTCCCACAATGAGCAGTTCTTC.

The chain combines TRBV19 with TRBJ2-5; tentative D call: TRBD1 (5 bases). The CDR3 totals 14 residues. Germline V gene sequence: CDR1 LNHDA, CDR2 SQIVND (reference sequence). V dropped 1 base and J dropped 5 bases, with 11 bases sitting between them. Written as DNA, the CDR3 is TGTGCCAGTAGTATAGCAGGGATCCGGGAGACCCAGTACTTC. Amino acid sequence: CASSIAGIRETQYF. The full variable domain, with the rest looked up from reference TRBV19 and TRBJ2-5, is DGGITQSPKYLFRKEGQNVTLSCEQNLNHDAMYWYRQDPGQGLRLIYYSQIVNDFQKGDIAEGYSVSREKKESFPLTVTSAQKNPTAFYLCASSIAGIRETQYFGPGTRLLVL.

This sequence joins TRBV5-1 and TRBJ1-6, with D tentatively TRBD1 (6 bases). This CDR3 is built from 15 residues. Germline V gene lookup returns CDR1 SGHRS and CDR2 YFSETQ. Trimming took off 0 bases at V and 9 bases at J, with 13 bases between the two ends. In DNA form, the CDR3 reads TGCGCCAGCAGCTTGGAGGGACAAGCTTTTTCACCCCTCCACTTT. Amino acids: CASSLEGQAFSPLHF.

This clone showed up just a few times. The chain recombines TRBV6-5 with TRBJ1-4; 7 positions match TRBD1. This CDR3 has 14 residues. Germline CDR1 reads MNHEY; CDR2 reads SVGAGI. V was pared by 6 bases and J by 5 bases, with 6 bases of the junction left unmatched. CDR3 nucleotide sequence: TGTGCCAGCAGGTGGGACAGAGGGAATGAAAAACTGTTTTTT. This sequence encodes CASRWDRGNEKLFF.

CDR3 loop: CASSSGSGRVDEQFF. The DNA for the CDR3 is TGTGCCAGCAGCTCTGGCAGCGGGAGGGTGGATGAGCAGTTCTTC. This chain uses TRBV7-6 with TRBJ2-1, with 10 bases lining up with TRBD2. The germline CDR1 and CDR2 sequences are SGHVS and FNYEAQ. V was clipped by 4 bases and J by 8 bases; unmatched bases: 8. The CDR3 sequence is 15 residues long.

The chain is built from TRBV6-5 and TRBJ1-3; D is possibly TRBD1 (6 bases). The CDR3 is 14 residues long. CDR1 and CDR2 (germline): MNHEY, SVGAGI. V shed 5 bases and J shed 4 bases, with 12 bases lying between them. The CDR3 loop reads CASSTGSSGNTIYF. The CDR3 DNA sequence: TGTGCCAGCAGTACAGGGTCTTCGGGAAACACCATATATTTT.

V is TRBV9 and J is TRBJ1-5, with no clear D. Germline CDR1 SGDLS, CDR2 YYNGEE. The CDR3 is 13 amino acids. Trimming left V 0 bases short and J 6 bases short, with 7 bases between. CDR3 amino acids: CASSVALSQPQHF. In nucleotides, the CDR3 is TGTGCCAGCAGCGTAGCTCTCTCTCAGCCCCAGCATTTT.

The chain combines TRBV11-1 with TRBJ2-3; D is undetermined. The V gene lost 6 bases and the J gene lost 4 bases, with 11 bases spanning the gap. This CDR3 is built from 13 residues. Per the germline V gene, CDR1 is SGHAT and CDR2 is FQDESV (reference sequence). Here the CDR3 DNA reads TGTGCCAGCAGTTACAGACCAGCAGATACGCAGTATTTT. This codes for CASSYRPADTQYF.

This clone was found a few times. V gene TRBV7-9 combines with J gene TRBJ1-5; perhaps TRBD1 as D (6 bases). CDR1 is SEHNR and CDR2 is FQNEAQ in the germline V gene (reference sequence). Trimming took off 5 bases at V and 11 bases at J, with 7 bases between the two ends. This CDR3 has 10 amino acids. Here the CDR3 reads CASSGTTQHF. The DNA for the CDR3 is TGTGCCAGCAGCGGGACAACCCAGCATTTT.

The gene calls are TRBV2 and TRBJ1-6; 8 nucleotides match TRBD1. The CDR3 has 17 residues. The V gene end was trimmed by 3 bases and the J gene end by 0 bases; junction bases not matched to a gene: 4. Germline V CDR1 and CDR2: SNHLY, FYNNEI. The CDR3 sequence: CASSEDRVSSYNSPLHF. DNA of the CDR3: TGTGCCAGCAGTGAGGACAGGGTGAGCTCCTATAATTCACCCCTCCACTTT.

This chain joins TRBV2 and TRBJ1-2; weak D call: TRBD1 (6 bases). Trimming took 0 bases from V and 1 from J, leaving 12 bases between them. The CDR3 loop spans 16 amino acids. Germline V gene sequence: CDR1 SNHLY, CDR2 FYNNEI. CDR3 loop: CASSEARTAINYGYTF. In nucleotides, the CDR3 is TGTGCCAGCAGTGAAGCCAGGACAGCGATTAACTATGGCTACACCTTC.

The chain joins TRBV4-2 to TRBJ2-7; 7 bases align to TRBD1. The J segment lost 0 bases and the V segment lost 4 bases, leaving 9 bases of the junction unmatched. The CDR3 contains 16 residues. Germline-derived CDR1 and CDR2 are LGHNA and YNFKEQ. CDR3: CASSPEGPGGSYEQYF. CDR3 DNA: TGTGCCAGCAGCCCCGAGGGTCCAGGGGGCTCCTACGAGCAGTACTTC.

This chain joins TRBV19 and TRBJ2-3; D might be TRBD1 (7 bases). V gave up 8 bases and J gave up 2 bases, with 17 bases separating them. The CDR3 runs 15 residues. Germline assignment: CDR1 LNHDA and CDR2 SQIVND (reference sequence). CDR3: CASGGRRGNTDTQYF. CDR3 nucleotide sequence: TGTGCCAGTGGGGGGCGCAGGGGGAACACAGATACGCAGTATTTT.